This T cell receptor beta chain is from a study of cytomegalovirus exposure and HLA in healthy donors. Broader study findings: One variant, a missense change in DCLRE1C, was linked in a later analysis to TCR beta V- and J-gene trimming. Most TCR beta V segments were productive about 90% or about 30% of the time in an earlier analysis. For cytomegalovirus status, the classifier reportedly gave diagnoses with high specificity and sensitivity. Certain indistinguishable V segments, among them TRBV6-2 and TRBV6-3, were excluded.

CDR3 length: 16 residues. CDR1 MRHNA and CDR2 SNTAGT come from the germline V gene. V shed 3 bases and J 3 bases; nucleotides not matched to a gene: 3. In regard to this clone: Its antigen is still unknown.

In the PCR, 60 Vbeta and 13 Jbeta primers were used. Clones were sequenced by immunoSEQ multiplex PCR, and TCRdb holds only the in-frame ones, with some missing. This sample lists more than 55,000 clones; its ten largest clones have about 5%. This sequence originates from a woman in her 40s in good health and CMV-seropositive. The V call is TRBV6-4, the J call TRBJ2-6, with 9 positions matching TRBD1. Sequencing input: PBMCs. CDR3 bases: TGTGCCAGCAGTGAAACAGGGGGCGGTGGGGCCAACGTCCTGACTTTC. It specifies CASSETGGGGANVLTF.